These T cell receptor beta chains were read from a single sample in a study of PD-L1 blockade in urothelial cancer. Repertoires were generated with immunoSEQ multiplex PCR, while TCRdb's copy carries only in-frame clones and drops some. The sample gives 130,000 or so clones, approximately 84% of which show up once; 3.2% is in the top ten. The input for sequencing was PBMCs, taken around atezolizumab (anti-PD-L1) treatment. The receptors shown here come from a man in his fifties or sixties with urothelial cancer. The CDR3 runs from the conserved cysteine through the conserved F or W. The D gene is left open where the match is weak. A clone size is listed for some rows: how often the clone was seen (once, few, many), or a class if it is expanded.

D gene,J gene,V gene,clone size,CDR3 DNA,CDR3 protein
TRBD1,TRBJ2-2,TRBV18,-,TGTGCCAGCACGGGACAGGGGCACACCGGGGAGCTGTTTTTT,CASTGQGHTGELFF
TRBD1,TRBJ1-2,TRBV19,-,TGTGCCAGTAGTCAGGACAGGATCTCCTCTGAGTATGGCTACACCTTC,CASSQDRISSEYGYTF
-,TRBJ2-7,TRBV19,-,TGTGCCAGTAGTATATCGAAGCACAGGGTTCAGGCCTACGAGCAGTACTTC,CASSISKHRVQAYEQYF
-,TRBJ2-1,TRBV11-3,-,TGTGCCAGCAGCTTAGCGGTCTACAATGAGCAGTTCTTC,CASSLAVYNEQFF
-,TRBJ1-1,TRBV5-1,-,TGCGCCAGCAGCTCGGGAAGACCCACTGAAGCTTTCTTT,CASSSGRPTEAFF
-,TRBJ1-2,TRBV30,-,TGTGCCTGGAGTGTTGGAGGAAAATATGGCTACACCTTC,CAWSVGGKYGYTF
-,TRBJ2-7,TRBV7-3,-,TGTGCCAGCAGCTCTAGCTCCTACGAGCAGTACTTC,CASSSSSYEQYF
-,TRBJ1-1,TRBV7-3,-,TGTGCCAGCAGAGATACGGGGGGGGTGGGTACTGAAGCTTTCTTT,CASRDTGGVGTEAFF
TRBD2,TRBJ2-1,TRBV9,-,TGTGCCAGCAGCGCCTCCTTTACGGGAGGGCAAGATGAGCAGTTCTTC,CASSASFTGGQDEQFF
TRBD1,TRBJ2-3,TRBV29-1,-,TGCAGCGCAAGACAGGGAATAGGCACAGATACGCAGTATTTT,CSARQGIGTDTQYF
TRBD2,TRBJ2-7,TRBV2,few,TGTGCCAGCAGTGAAGGGGCTGGGGAGGGCCGAGCCTCCTACGAGCAGTACTTC,CASSEGAGEGRASYEQYF
TRBD1,TRBJ1-6,TRBV5-6,-,TGTGCCAGCAGCCCGTGGGACAGGGATAATTCACCCCTCCACTTT,CASSPWDRDNSPLHF
-,TRBJ2-7,TRBV6-9,few,TGTGCCAGCGGAGCCCGGCGTTCTGACGAGCAGTACTTC,CASGARRSDEQYF
-,TRBJ1-5,TRBV6-1,-,TGTGCCAGCAGTGGGGGACAAGGTTTATTACAGCCCCAGCATTTT,CASSGGQGLLQPQHF
-,TRBJ1-6,TRBV27,few,TGTGCCAGCAGTTTCAAACCGGTATATAATTCACCCCTCCACTTT,CASSFKPVYNSPLHF
-,TRBJ1-1,TRBV6-6,-,TGTGCCAGCAGTTACGGAGGGGCCGAAAAAGCTTTCTTT,CASSYGGAEKAFF
TRBD2,TRBJ2-1,TRBV5-1,-,TGCGCCAGCAGCTTCACGGGAGGCAAACTCTCCTACAATGAGCAGTTCTTC,CASSFTGGKLSYNEQFF
-,TRBJ2-2,TRBV27,-,TGTGCCAGCAGTTTGCACAGAGCCTCCGGGGAGCTGTTTTTT,CASSLHRASGELFF
-,TRBJ1-6,TRBV28,-,TGTGCCAGCCTGGGACTGATGTATTCACCCCTCCACTTT,CASLGLMYSPLHF
TRBD1,TRBJ2-5,TRBV7-3,-,TGTGCCAGCAGCTGGGACAGGGGTGAGACCCAGTACTTC,CASSWDRGETQYF
-,TRBJ1-4,TRBV14,-,TGTGCCAGCAGCCAAGAGTGGTACAGGGTTGGTGAAAAACTGTTTTTT,CASSQEWYRVGEKLFF
-,TRBJ2-5,TRBV6-5,-,TGTGCCAGCAGTTACGCTGCGCAAGAGACCCAGTACTTC,CASSYAAQETQYF
TRBD2,TRBJ2-2,TRBV4-1,-,TGCGCCAGCAGCCTGACCCCAATGGAAGCGGGAGGCTTCAGGGAGCTGTTTTTT,CASSLTPMEAGGFRELFF
TRBD2,TRBJ2-5,TRBV5-1,-,TGCGCCAGCAGCTTGCTGGGAGGGGCCTTGGGGATGAAGACCCAGTACTTC,CASSLLGGALGMKTQYF
-,TRBJ2-7,TRBV7-2,-,TGTGCCAGCAGCTTCCGTAGCGGCCTTACCTACGAGCAGTACTTC,CASSFRSGLTYEQYF
-,TRBJ1-5,TRBV2,-,TGTGCCAGCAGTAACAGACAGGCGTCCAATCAGCCCCAGCATTTT,CASSNRQASNQPQHF
-,TRBJ1-5,TRBV2,-,TGTGCCAGCAGACTAGACAGGTCCAACCATCAGCCCCAGCATTTT,CASRLDRSNHQPQHF
TRBD1,TRBJ1-1,TRBV4-2,-,TGTGCCAGCAGCCCTCCGACAGGGGGGGAGATTAACACTGAAGCTTTCTTT,CASSPPTGGEINTEAFF
-,TRBJ1-1,TRBV4-2,few,TGTGCCAGCAGCCAAGGAAGTGGGAGTTGGAGAGAAGCTTTCTTT,CASSQGSGSWREAFF
TRBD2,TRBJ2-2,TRBV14,-,TGTGCCAGCAGCCAATCGCTAGCGGGGGCTGGGGAGCTGTTTTTT,CASSQSLAGAGELFF
TRBD1,TRBJ1-5,TRBV18,-,TGTGCCAGCTCACCCGCGGACAGGAGAAATCAGCCCCAGCATTTT,CASSPADRRNQPQHF
TRBD2,TRBJ2-7,TRBV28,-,TGTGCCAGCAGTTTACCGGGACTAGCCCCTCGCGAGCAGTACTTC,CASSLPGLAPREQYF
-,TRBJ2-1,TRBV7-3,-,TGTGCCAGCAGCTTAGCCCGACTAGGCTATGAGCAGTTCTTC,CASSLARLGYEQFF
TRBD2,TRBJ2-7,TRBV28,-,TGTGCCAGCAGGAACCAGGGACTAGCGGGATCTGAGCAGTACTTC,CASRNQGLAGSEQYF
TRBD1,TRBJ2-2,TRBV5-1,-,TGCGCCAGCAGCCTGGGACAGACGAACACCGGGGAGCTGTTTTTT,CASSLGQTNTGELFF